This T cell receptor beta chain was recovered during a study of blood T cell repertoires in COVID-19. Turning to the study itself: T cells, B-cell-depleted T cells, or PBMCs supplied cDNA or gDNA.

In the authors' methods: For nucleated cells, counts were estimated from reference gene primer amplification. The data were produced by immunoSEQ multiplex PCR, yet TCRdb's version contains in-frame clones alone and is incomplete. The D gene and trimming were derived from the DNA, and the V and J assignments and clone size from that table. The table records a few hundred thousand clones, roughly 86% of them present only once. Seattle enrolled patients during active infection and tracked them longitudinally. The source of this sequence is a woman younger than 45 with COVID-19, enrolled during active disease. The source material was peripheral blood.

DNA of the CDR3: TGTGCCAGCAGCTCACTAGCGGGGGGTCATCATGAGCAGTTCTTC. Protein product: CASSSLAGGHHEQFF. The chain carries TRBV2 and TRBJ2-1; 12 nucleotides line up with TRBD2. This CDR3 has 15 amino acids. Trimming removed 6 bases from V and 8 bases from J; junction bases left unmatched: 8. Germline V gene lookup returns CDR1 SNHLY and CDR2 FYNNEI.